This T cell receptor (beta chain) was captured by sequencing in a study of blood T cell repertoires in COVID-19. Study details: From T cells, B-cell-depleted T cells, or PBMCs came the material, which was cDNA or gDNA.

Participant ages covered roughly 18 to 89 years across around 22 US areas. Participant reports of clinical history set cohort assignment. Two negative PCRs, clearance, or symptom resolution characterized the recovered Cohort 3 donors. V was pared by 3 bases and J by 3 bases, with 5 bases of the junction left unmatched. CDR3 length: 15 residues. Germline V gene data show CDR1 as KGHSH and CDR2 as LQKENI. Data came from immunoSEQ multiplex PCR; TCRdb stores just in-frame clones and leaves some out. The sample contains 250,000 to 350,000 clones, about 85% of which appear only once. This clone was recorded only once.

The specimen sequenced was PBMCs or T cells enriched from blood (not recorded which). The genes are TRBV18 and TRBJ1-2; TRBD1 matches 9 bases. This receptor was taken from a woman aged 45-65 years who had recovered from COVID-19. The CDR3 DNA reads TGTGCCAGCTCACCTAACAGGGGGCGCGACTATGGCTACACCTTC. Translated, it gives CASSPNRGRDYGYTF. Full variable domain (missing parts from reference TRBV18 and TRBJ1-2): NAGVMQNPRHLVRRRGQEARLRCSPMKGHSHVYWYRQLPEEGLKFMVYLQKENIIDESGMPKERFSAEFPKEGPSILRIQQVVRGDSAAYFCASSPNRGRDYGYTFGSGTRLTVV.